This TCR beta chain was recorded in a study of blood T cell repertoires in COVID-19. As for the study in general: The United States, Italy and Spain provided the acute and convalescent COVID-19 samples. PBMCs, B-cell-depleted T cells, or T cells were the source of the cDNA or gDNA that made up the material.

The authors' processing: Nucleated cell number was recorded as an estimate derived from reference gene primer amplification. The repertoire was sequenced with immunoSEQ multiplex PCR; TCRdb's copy has only in-frame clones and lacks some. V, J and clone size are those of that table, while D and trimming were read from the DNA. Of around 31,000 clones detected, approximately 91% appear once; the ten largest clones hold under 4.5%. Looked up from germline, CDR1 is KGHDR and CDR2 is SFDVKD. The CDR3 spans 18 residues. The trim removed 5 bases at V and 4 bases at J, leaving 14 bases unmatched. Material: peripheral blood. This chain links TRBV24-1 with TRBJ1-5; 9 bases are a match to TRBD1. The receptor was isolated from a man in his 60s with acute or convalescent COVID-19. CDR3 sequence reads: CATSAGTGSWVGNQPQHF. As DNA, the CDR3 is TGTGCCACCAGTGCCGGGACAGGGAGCTGGGTAGGAAATCAGCCCCAGCATTTT.